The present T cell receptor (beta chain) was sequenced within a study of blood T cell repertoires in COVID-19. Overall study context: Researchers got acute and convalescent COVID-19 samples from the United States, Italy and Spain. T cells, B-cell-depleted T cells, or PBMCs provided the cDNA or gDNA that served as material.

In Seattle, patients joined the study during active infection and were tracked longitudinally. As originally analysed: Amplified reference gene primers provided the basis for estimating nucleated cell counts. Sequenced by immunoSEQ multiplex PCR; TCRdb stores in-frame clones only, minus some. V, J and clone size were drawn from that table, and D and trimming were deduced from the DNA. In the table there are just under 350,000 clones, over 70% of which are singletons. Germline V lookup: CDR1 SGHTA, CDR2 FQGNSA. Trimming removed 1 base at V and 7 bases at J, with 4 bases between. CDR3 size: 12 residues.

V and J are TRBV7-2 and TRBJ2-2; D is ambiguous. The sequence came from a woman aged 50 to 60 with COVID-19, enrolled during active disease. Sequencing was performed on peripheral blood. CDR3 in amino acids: CASSLVHGELFF. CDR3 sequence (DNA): TGTGCCAGCAGCTTAGTCCACGGGGAGCTGTTTTTT.